Given below is one T cell receptor beta chain in context. Its antigen is not known. These data come from a study of blood T cells in healthy people across ages. Overall study results and limits: The study regarded diversity estimates from one million T cells as underestimates. Older age went with lower TCR beta diversity per million T cells, in a roughly linear way.

This CDR3 is built from 17 residues. Per the germline V gene, CDR1 is SGHRS and CDR2 is YFSETQ. The V gene end was trimmed by 1 base and the J gene end by 0 bases; junction bases not matched to a gene: 7. The use of a sample-barcoded 5' primer and a J-beta primer mix characterized a second PCR of roughly 6 to 11 cycles. Each single sample gave us at least 3 million CDR3-containing paired-end reads. MiXCR, run by TCRdb on the 5' RACE reads, gives a single entry per CDR3 protein. The sample yields some 1.5 million distinct CDR3 sequences, roughly 30% seen once. Isolating PBMCs gave at least 6.5 million of these cells per sample.

The chain combines TRBV5-1 with TRBJ2-1, with 7 bases matching TRBD2. Sequenced material: blood. The sequence derives from a woman aged 25 to 39 in good health. CDR3 in DNA: TGCGCCAGCAGCTTGAGCGGGCGGGGGAGCTCCTACAATGAGCAGTTCTTC. Its protein is CASSLSGRGSSYNEQFF. Supplemented by reference TRBV5-1 and TRBJ2-1, the full variable domain reads KAGVTQTPRYLIKTRGQQVTLSCSPISGHRSVSWYQQTPGQGLQFLFEYFSETQRNKGNFPGRFSGRQFSNSRSEMNVSTLELGDSALYLCASSLSGRGSSYNEQFFGPGTRLTVL.